The 28 T cell receptor beta chains reported below all come from one sample, sequenced in a study of tumor-infiltrating lymphocytes in primary liver carcinoma. Germline DNA was also extracted, while the blood RNA originated from unsorted whole blood. Starting from 500 ng of total RNA, TCR beta cDNA was produced with a primer in the constant region. Library construction for TCR beta comprised three nested multiplex PCR rounds performed with slightly modified ARM-PCR. Use of TRBV1-TRBV30 forward primers with a C-beta reverse primer characterized the first two PCR rounds, which lasted about 10 cycles each. TCRdb reanalysed the multiplex PCR reads using MiXCR and keeps one entry per CDR3 protein. The top ten hold approximately 67% of the sample, which has roughly 180,000 distinct CDR3 sequences, less than 65% seen once. Sequencing used peripheral blood. These receptors were collected from a man aged 35-49 years with primary liver carcinoma and hepatitis B virus infection.

This clonotype was observed once. The CDR3 end shows no conserved phenylalanine or tryptophan, and so a read error is likely. The chain links TRBV11-2 to TRBJ2-1; D possibly corresponds to TRBD2 (5 bases). The germline V gene has CDR1 SGHAT and CDR2 FQNNGV. This CDR3 comprises 13 residues. CDR3 sequence: CASSLGRGNGQFL. For the CDR3, the DNA is TGTGCCAGCAGCTTAGGGAGAGGGAATGGGCAGTTCCTC.

Worth noting for this clonotype: One end of the junction does not line up with germline, which may come from a read error. This chain links TRBV29-1 with TRBJ2-3; D is perhaps TRBD1 (5 bases). There are 14 residues in the CDR3. CDR1 is SQVTM and CDR2 is ANQGSEA in the germline V gene. The CDR3 region is CSVESRVGTDAQYF. The CDR3 DNA reads as TGCAGCGTTGAAAGCAGGGTTGGCACAGATGCGCAGTATTTT.

This chain joins TRBV6-6 and TRBJ1-6, with TRBD1 matching over 8 bases. This CDR3 region has 15 residues. CDR1 and CDR2 (germline): MNHNY, SVGAGI (reference sequence). Trimming took 5 bases from V and 7 from J; bases not matched to a gene: 7. The CDR3, as DNA: TGTGCCAGCAGTGACTATCAGGGGGCAAATTCACCCCTCCACTTT. Translating it yields CASSDYQGANSPLHF.

The sample holds a few counts of this clonotype. CDR3 region: CASSLRTGSYEQYF. The CDR3 coding sequence is TGCGCCAGCAGCTTGCGGACAGGGTCCTACGAGCAGTACTTC. V gene TRBV5-1 combines with J gene TRBJ2-7, with TRBD1 identical over 8 bases. The CDR3 sequence is 14 residues long. V was pared by 1 base and J by 1 base, with 1 base of the junction left unmatched. CDR1 and CDR2 (germline): SGHRS, YFSETQ.

The chain recombines TRBV7-9 with TRBJ1-2, with unresolved D. V dropped 2 bases and J dropped 7 bases, with 11 bases sitting between them. The CDR3 loop spans 13 amino acids. Germline V gives CDR1 SEHNR, CDR2 FQNEAQ (reference sequence). This chain's CDR3 is CASSLSALLGYTF. Here the CDR3 DNA reads TGTGCCAGCAGCTTAAGTGCCCTTCTTGGCTACACCTTC.

The chain links TRBV6-2 or TRBV6-3 to TRBJ1-4, with D hard to call. Per germline, CDR1 MNHEY and CDR2 SVGEGT. V lost 7 bases, J lost 8 bases, and 17 bases lay in between. The CDR3 is 14 amino acids. Here the CDR3 DNA reads TGTGCCAGCAACCCCAGGTTCAAGGACGAAAAACTGTTTTTT. Protein product: CASNPRFKDEKLFF.

This clonotype was seen a handful of times. The genes are TRBV7-9 and TRBJ1-2; D ambiguous. Germline loops: CDR1 SEHNR, CDR2 FQNEAQ (reference sequence). This CDR3 spans 14 amino acids. Trimming stripped 5 bases from V and 0 bases from J, with 10 bases between. The CDR3 DNA reads TGTGCCAGCAGCGAGGACGGAGCTAACTATGGCTACACCTTC. It encodes CASSEDGANYGYTF.

On this clonotype itself: The conserved phenylalanine or tryptophan normally closing the CDR3 is absent here, so this likely arose from a read error. The genes are TRBV12-3 or TRBV12-4 and TRBJ2-1; the D gene could be TRBD1 or TRBD2 (5 bases each). The CDR3 contains 13 residues. The CDR3 coding sequence is TGTGCCGGCAGATTGGGGGATATAAATGAGCAGTTCCTC. This encodes CAGRLGDINEQFL.

This chain uses TRBV14 with TRBJ2-1; TRBD2 aligns across 10 bases. From germline, CDR1 is SGHDN and CDR2 FVKESK. The CDR3 has 16 residues. Losses at the gene ends were 3 bases for V and 4 bases for J; bases not matched to a gene: 6. The CDR3 reads CASSQLAGEWYNEQFF. The CDR3 nucleotides are TGTGCCAGCAGCCAGCTAGCGGGAGAGTGGTACAATGAGCAGTTCTTC.

This clonotype has just a few counts. This chain's CDR3 is CASSSSREGEAFF. Written as DNA, the CDR3 is TGTGCCAGCAGCTCCAGTAGGGAGGGCGAAGCTTTCTTT. The chain employs TRBV5-4 and TRBJ1-1; D gene unclear. The ends were cut back, 3 bases at V and 8 bases at J, with 14 bases in the middle. The germline V gene encodes CDR1 SGHNT and CDR2 YYREEE (reference sequence). The CDR3 sequence is 13 residues long.

The chain recombines TRBV10-3 with TRBJ1-2, with a weak D call TRBD1 (5 bases). V dropped 4 bases and J dropped 6 bases, with 12 bases sitting between them. The length of the CDR3 is 13 residues. Germline lookup yields CDR1 ENHRY and CDR2 SYGVKD. CDR3 region: CAISVEADNGYTF. CDR3 in DNA: TGTGCCATCAGTGTAGAGGCGGACAATGGCTACACCTTC.

Concerning this clonotype: Since a much larger clone is just one base distant, this may be a read error. The rearrangement uses TRBV11-2 and TRBJ2-2; D might be TRBD2 (6 bases). The length of the CDR3 is 14 residues. Germline V CDR1 and CDR2: SGHAT, FQNNGV. The CDR3 spells CASSLDYGGGEQFF. The DNA of the CDR3 is TGTGCCAGCAGCTTAGATTATGGCGGCGGGGAGCAGTTTTTT.

As concerns this clonotype: The junction does not match germline at one end; this may be a read error. This chain joins TRBV6-5 and TRBJ2-3, with no clear D. This CDR3 spans 14 amino acids. Germline V gene sequence: CDR1 MNHEY, CDR2 SVGAGI. Written as DNA, the CDR3 is TGTGTCAGCAGTTACTCTACAGCCACAGATACGCAGTATTTT. This codes for CVSSYSTATDTQYF.

In regard to this clonotype: Likely a read error: the CDR3 ends without its conserved phenylalanine or tryptophan. The CDR3 sequence is CASSLGAVRSGGTDTQYL. The CDR3 DNA reads as TGCGCCAGCAGCCTCGGTGCGGTACGGTCCGGAGGCACAGATACGCAGTATCTT. The chain employs TRBV4-1 and TRBJ2-3; no definite D call. V was cut by 4 bases and J by 1 base, with 21 bases left in between. The length of the CDR3 is 18 residues. Germline CDR1 and CDR2: MGHRA and YSYEKL.

The rearrangement links TRBV6-5 to TRBJ2-2; D unresolved. From germline, CDR1 is MNHEY and CDR2 SVGAGI. CDR3 size: 13 residues. V dropped 9 bases and J dropped 7 bases, with 15 bases sitting between them. The CDR3 spells CASSPAPHGELFF. CDR3 coding DNA: TGTGCCAGTAGCCCAGCCCCACACGGGGAGCTGTTTTTT.

The rearrangement joins TRBV29-1 to TRBJ2-3; 10 bases agree with TRBD2. The CDR3 is 15 residues long. Germline CDR1 and CDR2: SQVTM and ANQGSEA. The J segment lost 1 base and the V segment lost 7 bases, leaving 8 bases of the junction unmatched. CDR3 residues: CSASPGTSGTDTQYF. The CDR3 nucleotides read TGCAGCGCTAGTCCAGGGACTAGCGGCACAGATACGCAGTATTTT.

The chain recombines TRBV6-6 with TRBJ1-5; 9 nucleotides match TRBD1. CDR1 MNHNY and CDR2 SVGAGI come from the germline V gene (reference sequence). CDR3 size: 15 residues. Losses at the gene ends were 7 bases for V and 1 base for J; bases not matched to a gene: 5. The CDR3 reads CASTTGGSSNQPQHF. For the CDR3, the DNA is TGTGCCAGCACCACAGGGGGCTCAAGCAATCAGCCCCAGCATTTT.

As for this clonotype: One junction end disagrees with the germline gene, perhaps due to a read error. V usage is TRBV30 and J usage is TRBJ1-2; no definite D call. CDR1 is GTSNPN, CDR2 SVGIG, per germline (reference sequence). The CDR3 is 17 residues long. DNA of the CDR3: TGTGCCTGGAGTGTCGGCTCCAGACTGATGCCAAACTATGGCTACACCTTT. Residues: CAWSVGSRLMPNYGYTF.

The count of this clonotype is one. A much larger clone is a single base away; this may be a read error. The V and J genes are TRBV29-1 and TRBJ2-7, with D possibly being TRBD1 (5 bases). V lost 6 bases and J lost 0, with 15 bases in between. CDR3 length equals 14 residues. CDR1 and CDR2 (germline): SQVTM, ANQGSEA. The CDR3 DNA reads TGCAGCGTAAAGGACACCGTGACCTCCTACGAGCAGTACTTC. This gives the protein CSVKDTVTSYEQYF.

Worth noting for this clonotype: The conserved phenylalanine or tryptophan is not found at the CDR3 terminus, so this likely reflects a read error. The chain is built from TRBV7-9 and TRBJ2-1, with no clear D. The CDR3 is 12 amino acids. Trimming took off 5 bases at V and 6 bases at J, with 8 bases between the two ends. The germline CDR1 and CDR2 sequences are SEHNR and FQNEAQ (reference sequence). The CDR3 DNA is TGTGCCAGCAGCCCCCGCCCCAATGAGCAGTTCTCC. Translation: CASSPRPNEQFS.

A word on this clonotype: At one end the junction does not follow the germline gene, possibly because of a read error. V and J are TRBV11-2 and TRBJ2-2, with 9 bases that match TRBD1. This CDR3 region has 17 residues. Germline V gene sequence: CDR1 SGHAT, CDR2 FQNNGV. CDR3 loop: CVSRGLSGQGYAGELFF. The DNA for the CDR3 is TGTGTCAGCAGAGGGCTTTCGGGACAGGGTTATGCCGGGGAGCTGTTTTTT. The entire variable domain, with the rest obtained from reference TRBV11-2 and TRBJ2-2, is as follows: EAGVAQSPRYKIIEKRQSVAFWCNPISGHATLYWYQQILGQGPKLLIQFQNNGVVDDSQLPKDRFSAERLKGVDSTLKIQPAKLEDSAVYLCVSRGLSGQGYAGELFFGEGSRLTVL.

This clonotype has more than one count but fewer than ten. Because the CDR3 is missing its conserved closing phenylalanine or tryptophan, this is likely a read error. The chain carries TRBV12-3 or TRBV12-4 and TRBJ2-2; D gene ambiguous. The CDR3 totals 13 residues. Trimming removed 5 bases from V and 6 bases from J, with 10 bases in between. CDR3 in DNA: TGTGCCAGCAGTCCCCGGTCGGCCGGGGAGCTGTTTTCT. Translation gives CASSPRSAGELFS.

The V call is TRBV7-8, the J call TRBJ2-1; 9 bases line up with TRBD2. V was clipped by 1 base and J by 5 bases; unmatched bases: 3. The germline V gene encodes CDR1 SGHVS and CDR2 FQNEAQ. This CDR3 has 15 residues. The CDR3 spells CASSLDSGGNNEQFF. DNA for the CDR3: TGTGCCAGCAGCTTAGATAGCGGGGGAAACAATGAGCAGTTCTTC.

On this clonotype: Sequence at one end of the junction differs from germline and may be a read error. The chain carries TRBV5-1 and TRBJ2-5, with 8 positions matching TRBD1. The germline gives CDR1 SGHRS, CDR2 YFSETQ. There are 19 residues in the CDR3. The CDR3 loop reads CDSSLDAMRTGILGETQYF. CDR3 in DNA: TGCGACAGCAGCTTGGATGCAATGAGGACAGGGATATTGGGAGAGACCCAGTACTTC.

This clonotype appeared a single time. The conserved final phenylalanine or tryptophan is absent from the CDR3, which likely points to a read error. J is TRBJ1-1 and V is TRBV29-1; 11 bases map to TRBD1. The CDR3 covers 13 residues. Germline trimming cut 7 bases from V and 7 bases from J; bases unmatched to any gene: 8. CDR1 is SQVTM, CDR2 ANQGSEA, per germline. The chain's CDR3 is CSAMGQGGGEAFS. CDR3 sequence (DNA): TGCAGCGCAATGGGACAGGGGGGCGGTGAAGCTTTCTCT.

This clonotype was recorded a few times. The rearrangement uses TRBV10-1 and TRBJ2-3; D is possibly TRBD2 (6 bases). CDR1 is WNHNN and CDR2 is SYGVQD in the germline V gene (reference sequence). The CDR3 runs 18 residues. Trimming stripped 0 bases from V and 1 base from J, with 17 bases between. The CDR3 DNA reads as TGCGCCAGCAGTGAGTCGCCGTGGGGCGGGATCGGCACAGATACGCAGTATTTT. Its protein product is CASSESPWGGIGTDTQYF.

This rearrangement joins TRBV5-1 to TRBJ1-1, with D perhaps TRBD1 (5 bases). The CDR3 length is 14 residues. V was cut by 2 bases and J by 3 bases, with 11 bases left in between. Germline V lookup: CDR1 SGHRS, CDR2 YFSETQ. The CDR3 sequence is CASSFEGPYTEAFF. CDR3 nucleotide sequence: TGCGCCAGCAGCTTCGAGGGGCCGTACACTGAAGCTTTCTTT.

V gene TRBV11-2 combines with J gene TRBJ2-7, with 12 bases lining up with TRBD2. The CDR3 length is 14 residues. Trimming cost V 7 bases and J 9 bases; bases outside gene matches: 10. Germline CDR1 SGHAT, CDR2 FQNNGV. Written as DNA, the CDR3 is TGTGCCAGCACTAGTGCGACTAGCGGGAGTGGGCAGTACTTC. Translation: CASTSATSGSGQYF.